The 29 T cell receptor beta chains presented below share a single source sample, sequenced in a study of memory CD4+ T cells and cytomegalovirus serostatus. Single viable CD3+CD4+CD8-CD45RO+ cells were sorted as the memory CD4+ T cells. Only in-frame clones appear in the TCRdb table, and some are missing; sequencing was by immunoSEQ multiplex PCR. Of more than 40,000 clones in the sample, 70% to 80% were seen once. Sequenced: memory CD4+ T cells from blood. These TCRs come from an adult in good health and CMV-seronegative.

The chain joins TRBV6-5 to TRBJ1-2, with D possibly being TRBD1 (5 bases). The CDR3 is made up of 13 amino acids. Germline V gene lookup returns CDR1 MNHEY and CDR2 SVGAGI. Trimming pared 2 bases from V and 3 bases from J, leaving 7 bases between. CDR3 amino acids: CASSYGRDYGYTF. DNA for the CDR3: TGTGCCAGCAGTTACGGCAGGGACTATGGCTACACCTTC.

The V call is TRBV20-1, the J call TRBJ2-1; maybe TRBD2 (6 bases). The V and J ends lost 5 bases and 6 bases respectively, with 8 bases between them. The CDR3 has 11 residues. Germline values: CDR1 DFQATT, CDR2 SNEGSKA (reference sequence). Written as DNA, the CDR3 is TGCAGTGCTGTAGCGGTCAATGAGCAGTTCTTC. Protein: CSAVAVNEQFF.

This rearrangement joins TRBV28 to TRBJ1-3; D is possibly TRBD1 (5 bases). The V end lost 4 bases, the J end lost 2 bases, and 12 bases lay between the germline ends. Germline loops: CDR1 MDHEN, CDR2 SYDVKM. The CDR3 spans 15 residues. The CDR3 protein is CASSSGTATGNTIYF. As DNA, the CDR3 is TGTGCCAGCAGTTCCGGGACGGCGACTGGAAACACCATATATTTT.

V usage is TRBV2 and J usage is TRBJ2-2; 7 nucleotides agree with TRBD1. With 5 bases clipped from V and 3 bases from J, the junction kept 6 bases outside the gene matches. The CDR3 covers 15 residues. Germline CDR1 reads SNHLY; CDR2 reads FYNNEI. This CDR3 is CASSQDRWDTGELFF. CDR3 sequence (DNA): TGTGCCAGCAGTCAGGACAGGTGGGACACCGGGGAGCTGTTTTTT.

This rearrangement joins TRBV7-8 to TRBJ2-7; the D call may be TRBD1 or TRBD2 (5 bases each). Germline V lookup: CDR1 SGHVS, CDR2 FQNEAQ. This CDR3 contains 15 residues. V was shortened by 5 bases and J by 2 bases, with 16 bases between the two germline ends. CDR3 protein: CASSALGRNPYEQYF. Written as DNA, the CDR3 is TGTGCCAGCAGCGCCCTGGGACGGAATCCCTACGAGCAGTACTTC.

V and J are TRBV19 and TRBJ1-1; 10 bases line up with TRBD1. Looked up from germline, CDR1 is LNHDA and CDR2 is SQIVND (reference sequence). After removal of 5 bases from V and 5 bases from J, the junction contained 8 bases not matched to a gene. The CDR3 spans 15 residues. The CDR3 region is CASSPLDRGNTEAFF. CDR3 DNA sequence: TGTGCCAGTAGTCCTCTGGACAGGGGGAATACTGAAGCTTTCTTT. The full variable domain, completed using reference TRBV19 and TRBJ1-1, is DGGITQSPKYLFRKEGQNVTLSCEQNLNHDAMYWYRQDPGQGLRLIYYSQIVNDFQKGDIAEGYSVSREKKESFPLTVTSAQKNPTAFYLCASSPLDRGNTEAFFGQGTRLTVV.

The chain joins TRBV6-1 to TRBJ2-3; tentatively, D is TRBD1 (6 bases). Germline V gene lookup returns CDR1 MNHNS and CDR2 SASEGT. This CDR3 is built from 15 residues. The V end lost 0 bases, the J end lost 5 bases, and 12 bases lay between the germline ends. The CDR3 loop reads CASSEALIGGDTQYF. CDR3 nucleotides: TGTGCCAGCAGTGAAGCGCTTATAGGGGGAGATACGCAGTATTTT.

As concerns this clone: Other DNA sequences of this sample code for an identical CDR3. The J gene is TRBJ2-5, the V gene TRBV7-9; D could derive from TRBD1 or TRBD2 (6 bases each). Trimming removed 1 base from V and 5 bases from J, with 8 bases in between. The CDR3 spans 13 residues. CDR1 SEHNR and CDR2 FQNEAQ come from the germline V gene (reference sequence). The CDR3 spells CASSLVGGETQYF. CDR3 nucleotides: TGTGCCAGCAGCTTAGTAGGGGGGGAGACCCAGTACTTC.

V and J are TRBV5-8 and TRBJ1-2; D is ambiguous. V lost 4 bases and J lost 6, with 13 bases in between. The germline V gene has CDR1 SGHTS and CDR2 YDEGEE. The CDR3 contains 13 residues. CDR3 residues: CASSRLLAHGYTF. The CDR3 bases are TGTGCCAGCAGCCGTCTTCTTGCCCATGGCTACACCTTC.

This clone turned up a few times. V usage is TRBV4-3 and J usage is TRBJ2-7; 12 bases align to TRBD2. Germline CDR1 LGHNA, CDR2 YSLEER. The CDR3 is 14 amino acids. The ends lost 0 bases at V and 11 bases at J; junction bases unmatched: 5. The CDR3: CASSQDQTSGSKYF. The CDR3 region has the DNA TGCGCCAGCAGCCAAGATCAGACTAGCGGGAGCAAGTACTTC.

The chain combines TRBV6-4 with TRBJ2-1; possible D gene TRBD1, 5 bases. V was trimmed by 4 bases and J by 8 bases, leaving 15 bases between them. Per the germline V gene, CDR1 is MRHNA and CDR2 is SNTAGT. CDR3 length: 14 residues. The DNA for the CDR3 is TGTGCCAGCAGTGTGGATCGGCAGGGCGATGAGCAGTTCTTC. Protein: CASSVDRQGDEQFF.

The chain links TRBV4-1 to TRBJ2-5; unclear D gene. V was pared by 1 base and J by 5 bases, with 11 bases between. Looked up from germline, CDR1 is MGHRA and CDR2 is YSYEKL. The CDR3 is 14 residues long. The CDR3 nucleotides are TGCGCCAGCAGCCAAGTCGGGCAGAGGGAGACCCAGTACTTC. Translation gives CASSQVGQRETQYF.

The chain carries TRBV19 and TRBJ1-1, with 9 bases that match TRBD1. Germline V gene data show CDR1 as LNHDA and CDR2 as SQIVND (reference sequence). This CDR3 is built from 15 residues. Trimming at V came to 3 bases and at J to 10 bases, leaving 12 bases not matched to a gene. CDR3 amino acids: CASSISRSQGARAFF. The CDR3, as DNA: TGTGCCAGTAGTATCAGTCGGTCACAGGGGGCGAGAGCTTTCTTT. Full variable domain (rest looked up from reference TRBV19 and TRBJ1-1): DGGITQSPKYLFRKEGQNVTLSCEQNLNHDAMYWYRQDPGQGLRLIYYSQIVNDFQKGDIAEGYSVSREKKESFPLTVTSAQKNPTAFYLCASSISRSQGARAFFGQGTRLTVV.

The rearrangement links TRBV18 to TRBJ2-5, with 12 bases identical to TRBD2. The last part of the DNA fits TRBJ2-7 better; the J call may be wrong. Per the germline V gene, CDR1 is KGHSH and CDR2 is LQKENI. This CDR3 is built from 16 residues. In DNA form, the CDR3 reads TGTGCCAGCTCACCATCGACTAGCGGGAGCTCCTACGAGCAGTACTTC. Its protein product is CASSPSTSGSSYEQYF.

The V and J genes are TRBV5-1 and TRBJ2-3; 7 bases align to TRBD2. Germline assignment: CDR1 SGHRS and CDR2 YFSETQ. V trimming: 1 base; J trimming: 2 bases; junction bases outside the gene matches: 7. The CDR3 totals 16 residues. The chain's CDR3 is CASSLNGRTSTDTQYF. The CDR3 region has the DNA TGCGCCAGCAGCTTGAACGGGAGGACTTCCACAGATACGCAGTATTTT.

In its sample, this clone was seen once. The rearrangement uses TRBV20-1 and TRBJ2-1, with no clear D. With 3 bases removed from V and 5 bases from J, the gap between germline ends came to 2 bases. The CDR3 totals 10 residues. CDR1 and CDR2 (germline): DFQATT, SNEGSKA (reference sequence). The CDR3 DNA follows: TGCAGTGCTAGGGACAATGAGCAGTTCTTC. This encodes CSARDNEQFF.

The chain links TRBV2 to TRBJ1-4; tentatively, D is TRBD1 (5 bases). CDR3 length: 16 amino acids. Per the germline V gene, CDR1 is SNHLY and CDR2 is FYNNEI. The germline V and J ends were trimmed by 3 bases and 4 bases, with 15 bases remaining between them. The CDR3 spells CASSDIGTSINEKLFF. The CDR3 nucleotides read TGTGCCAGCAGTGACATAGGGACTTCCATTAATGAAAAACTGTTTTTT.

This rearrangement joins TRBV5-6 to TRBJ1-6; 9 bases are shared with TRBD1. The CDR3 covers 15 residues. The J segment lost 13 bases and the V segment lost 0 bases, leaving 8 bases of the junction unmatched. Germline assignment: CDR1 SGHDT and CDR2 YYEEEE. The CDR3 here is CASSLGTGVQGPLHF. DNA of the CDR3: TGTGCCAGCAGCTTGGGGACAGGGGTTCAAGGTCCCCTCCACTTT.

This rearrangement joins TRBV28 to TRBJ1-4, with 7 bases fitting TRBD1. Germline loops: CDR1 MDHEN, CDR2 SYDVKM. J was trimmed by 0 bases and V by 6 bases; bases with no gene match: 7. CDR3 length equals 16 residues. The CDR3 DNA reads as TGTGCCAGCAGCTACCGGACAGGAGCAACTAATGAAAAACTGTTTTTT. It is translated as CASSYRTGATNEKLFF.

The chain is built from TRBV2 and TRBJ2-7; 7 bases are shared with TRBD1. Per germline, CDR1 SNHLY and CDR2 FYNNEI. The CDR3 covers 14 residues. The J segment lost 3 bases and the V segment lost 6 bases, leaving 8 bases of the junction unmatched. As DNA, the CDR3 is TGTGCCAGCAGGGGACAGAGGAACGGCTACGAGCAGTACTTC. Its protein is CASRGQRNGYEQYF.

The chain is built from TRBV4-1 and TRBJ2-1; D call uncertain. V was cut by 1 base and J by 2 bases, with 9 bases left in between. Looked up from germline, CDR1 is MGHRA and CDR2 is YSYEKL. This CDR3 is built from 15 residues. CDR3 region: CASSQVVGTYNEQFF. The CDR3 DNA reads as TGCGCCAGCAGCCAAGTGGTGGGAACCTACAATGAGCAGTTCTTC.

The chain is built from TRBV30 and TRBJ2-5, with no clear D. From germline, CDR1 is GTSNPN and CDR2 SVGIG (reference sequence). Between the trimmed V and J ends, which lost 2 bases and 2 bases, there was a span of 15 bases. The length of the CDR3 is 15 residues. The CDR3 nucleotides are TGTGCCTGGAGTACCACAGTTTTGGGACAAGAGACCCAGTACTTC. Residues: CAWSTTVLGQETQYF.

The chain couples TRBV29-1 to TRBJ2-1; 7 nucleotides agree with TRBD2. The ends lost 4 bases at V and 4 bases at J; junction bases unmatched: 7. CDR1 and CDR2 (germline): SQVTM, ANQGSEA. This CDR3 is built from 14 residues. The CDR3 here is CSVVRAGSYNEQFF. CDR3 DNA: TGCAGCGTTGTAAGAGCGGGATCTTACAATGAGCAGTTCTTC.

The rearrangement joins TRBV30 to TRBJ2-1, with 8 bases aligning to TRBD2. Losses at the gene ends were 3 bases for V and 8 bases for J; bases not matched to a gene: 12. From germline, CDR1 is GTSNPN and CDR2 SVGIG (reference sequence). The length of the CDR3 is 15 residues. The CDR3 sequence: CAWSGRSGSKYEQFF. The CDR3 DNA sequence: TGTGCCTGGAGCGGGAGGAGCGGGAGTAAGTATGAGCAGTTCTTC.

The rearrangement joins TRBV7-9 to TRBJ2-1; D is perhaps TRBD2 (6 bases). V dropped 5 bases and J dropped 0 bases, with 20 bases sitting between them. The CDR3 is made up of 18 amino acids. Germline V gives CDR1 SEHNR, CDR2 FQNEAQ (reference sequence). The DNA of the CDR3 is TGTGCCAGCAGCCCCGCTATTACTGCGGGGCGCTCCTACAATGAGCAGTTCTTC. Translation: CASSPAITAGRSYNEQFF.

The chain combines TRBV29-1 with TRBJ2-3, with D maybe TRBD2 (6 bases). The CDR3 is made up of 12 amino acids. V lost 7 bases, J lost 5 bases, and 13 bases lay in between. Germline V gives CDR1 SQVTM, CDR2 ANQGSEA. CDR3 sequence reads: CSAGGSRDTQYF. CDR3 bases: TGCAGCGCCGGGGGAAGTAGAGATACGCAGTATTTT.

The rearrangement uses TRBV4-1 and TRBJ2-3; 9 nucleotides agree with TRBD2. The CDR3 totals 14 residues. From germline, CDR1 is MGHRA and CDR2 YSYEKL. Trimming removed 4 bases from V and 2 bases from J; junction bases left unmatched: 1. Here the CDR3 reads CASSPGLATDTQYF. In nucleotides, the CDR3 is TGCGCCAGCAGCCCGGGACTAGCCACAGATACGCAGTATTTT.

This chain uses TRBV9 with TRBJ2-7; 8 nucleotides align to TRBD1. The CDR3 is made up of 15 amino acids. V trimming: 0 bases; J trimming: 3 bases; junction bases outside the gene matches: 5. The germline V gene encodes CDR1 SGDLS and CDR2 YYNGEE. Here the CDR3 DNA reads TGTGCCAGCAGCGTAGGGCCGGACAGGGACTACGAGCAGTACTTC. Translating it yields CASSVGPDRDYEQYF.

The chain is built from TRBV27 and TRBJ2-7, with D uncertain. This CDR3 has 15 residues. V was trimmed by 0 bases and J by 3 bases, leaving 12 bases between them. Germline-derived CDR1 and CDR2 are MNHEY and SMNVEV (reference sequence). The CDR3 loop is CASSLSSRPNYEQYF. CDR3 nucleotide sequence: TGTGCCAGCAGTTTATCGAGCAGGCCGAACTACGAGCAGTACTTC.